The 15 T cell receptor beta chains below come from one sample, sequenced in a study of response to subunit inactivated influenza vaccine. Each CDR3 protein is one row after TCRdb ran MiXCR on the RT-PCR reads. The sample records hundreds of thousands of distinct CDR3 sequences, around 11% being singletons. These same records also appear under a second study, on T cells expressing NK-cell markers. That source notes: The TCR beta cDNA came from 5'RACE template switching with UMIs.

Sequencing used PBMCs from blood, obtained on the day of vaccination. The receptor set was obtained from a man aged 45 to 65 who received an inactivated influenza vaccine.

This clonotype was seen a few times. V usage is TRBV6-2 or TRBV6-3 and J usage is TRBJ2-2; 9 bases match TRBD2. V lost 2 bases to trimming and J lost 3 bases; unmatched junction nucleotides: 4. Germline V lookup: CDR1 MNHEY, CDR2 SVGEGT. The CDR3 totals 16 residues. For the CDR3, the DNA is TGTGCCAGCAGTTACGGCCTAGCGGGACACACCGGGGAGCTGTTTTTT. Translated: CASSYGLAGHTGELFF.

This clonotype has just a few counts. This chain uses TRBV5-4 with TRBJ1-1; D is uncertain. Germline V lookup: CDR1 SGHNT, CDR2 YYREEE (reference sequence). There are 14 residues in the CDR3. Trimming took 4 bases from V and 4 from J, leaving 14 bases between them. The CDR3 protein is CASSPASFSTEAFF. CDR3 coding DNA: TGTGCCAGCAGCCCCGCGAGCTTTTCCACTGAAGCTTTCTTT.

This clonotype was recorded many times. The chain carries TRBV18 and TRBJ1-1, with TRBD1 as a possible D gene (6 bases). Trimming stripped 4 bases from V and 4 bases from J, with 10 bases between. The CDR3 runs to 13 residues. Per germline, CDR1 KGHSH and CDR2 LQKENI. CDR3 DNA: TGTGCCAGCTCACTGGGACACAGCACTGAAGCTTTCTTT. This codes for CASSLGHSTEAFF.

The table lists this clonotype with many counts. V gene TRBV20-1 combines with J gene TRBJ1-5; 7 bases are shared with TRBD1. Germline CDR1 and CDR2: DFQATT and SNEGSKA (reference sequence). Trimming at V came to 6 bases and at J to 2 bases, leaving 13 bases not matched to a gene. There are 16 residues in the CDR3. The CDR3 DNA reads as TGCAGTGCCATCGACCCGTTACAGGGGCGCAATCAGCCCCAGCATTTT. Translated: CSAIDPLQGRNQPQHF.

This chain connects TRBV27 to TRBJ2-1; 8 positions match TRBD2. The CDR3 totals 18 residues. Germline values: CDR1 MNHEY, CDR2 SMNVEV (reference sequence). The J segment lost 2 bases and the V segment lost 1 base, leaving 10 bases of the junction unmatched. The CDR3 nucleotides read TGTGCCAGCAGTTTATACCCTAGCGGGCGCTTTCCCTACAATGAGCAGTTCTTC. Its protein is CASSLYPSGRFPYNEQFF.

J is TRBJ1-4 and V is TRBV27; no clear D gene. Germline V gene data show CDR1 as MNHEY and CDR2 as SMNVEV (reference sequence). The CDR3 extends over 15 amino acids. The germline V and J ends were trimmed by 5 bases and 3 bases, with 13 bases remaining between them. For the CDR3, the DNA is TGTGCCAGCAGTCCTCTGCTGGGCCCTAATGAAAAACTGTTTTTT. This sequence encodes CASSPLLGPNEKLFF.

This clonotype has a handful of counts. V usage is TRBV7-9 and J usage is TRBJ1-1; tentatively, D is TRBD1 (5 bases). The V gene lost 5 bases and the J gene lost 2 bases, with 12 bases spanning the gap. Germline assignment: CDR1 SEHNR and CDR2 FQNEAQ (reference sequence). The CDR3 is 14 amino acids. CDR3: CASSASGGNTEAFF. CDR3 in DNA: TGTGCCAGCAGCGCCTCGGGGGGTAACACTGAAGCTTTCTTT. The full variable domain, with the rest looked up from reference TRBV7-9 and TRBJ1-1, is DTGVSQNPRHKITKRGQNVTFRCDPISEHNRLYWYRQTLGQGPEFLTYFQNEAQLEKSRLLSDRFSAERPKGSFSTLEIQRTEQGDSAMYLCASSASGGNTEAFFGQGTRLTVV.

This clonotype was picked up a small number of times. This chain connects TRBV29-1 to TRBJ1-1, with TRBD1 matching 8 bases. Trimming cost V 7 bases and J 5 bases; bases outside gene matches: 6. Germline CDR1 is SQVTM and CDR2 is ANQGSEA. The CDR3 is 12 amino acids. Here the CDR3 DNA reads TGCAGCGCTGGACAGGGCAGGACTGAAGCTTTCTTT. Its translation: CSAGQGRTEAFF.

This clonotype was counted at least ten times. The rearrangement uses TRBV29-1 and TRBJ2-7; tentative D call: TRBD1 (6 bases). This CDR3 has 13 amino acids. Germline V gene data show CDR1 as SQVTM and CDR2 as ANQGSEA. V was pared by 5 bases and J by 3 bases, with 14 bases between. As DNA, the CDR3 is TGCAGCGTTACCCCTATGACAGGCTACGAGCAGTACTTC. Residues: CSVTPMTGYEQYF.

This sequence joins TRBV20-1 and TRBJ1-5; TRBD1 might be the D (5 bases). Deletions cut 0 bases from V and 3 bases from J, with 21 bases between. This CDR3 contains 18 residues. CDR1 and CDR2 (germline): DFQATT, SNEGSKA (reference sequence). CDR3 DNA: TGCAGTGCTAGAGATCCCGGGGGGGGAAAGGCCCCCAATCAGCCCCAGCATTTT. It translates to CSARDPGGGKAPNQPQHF.

This clonotype was observed a handful of times. This chain joins TRBV11-1 and TRBJ2-3, with 12 bases aligning to TRBD2. The germline CDR1 and CDR2 sequences are SGHAT and FQDESV (reference sequence). V dropped 5 bases and J dropped 2; count of bases not matched to a gene: 14. This CDR3 is 19 amino acids long. The CDR3 protein is CASSQSTSGGFSFTDTQYF. The CDR3 coding sequence is TGTGCCAGCAGCCAGTCGACTAGCGGGGGATTCTCCTTCACAGATACGCAGTATTTT.

This clonotype was found a few times. The V call is TRBV5-1, the J call TRBJ2-7; 9 bases fit TRBD1. Losses at the gene ends were 0 bases for V and 5 bases for J; bases not matched to a gene: 6. The CDR3 extends over 15 amino acids. The germline CDR1 and CDR2 sequences are SGHRS and YFSETQ. The CDR3 loop reads CASSLVGTGTHEQYF. In DNA form, the CDR3 reads TGCGCCAGCAGCTTGGTAGGGACAGGGACCCACGAGCAGTACTTC.

In this sample, this clonotype turned up a few times. This sequence joins TRBV5-1 and TRBJ2-5; D remains ambiguous. The V end lost 1 base, the J end lost 5 bases, and 9 bases lay between the germline ends. This CDR3 region has 13 residues. From germline, CDR1 is SGHRS and CDR2 YFSETQ. CDR3: CASSLWGTETQYF. CDR3 DNA: TGCGCCAGCAGCTTGTGGGGAACGGAGACCCAGTACTTC.

This clonotype was detected only a few times. The chain recombines TRBV4-3 with TRBJ2-1, with a possible D match to TRBD2 (6 bases). CDR1 is LGHNA, CDR2 YSLEER, per germline. The length of the CDR3 is 16 residues. V lost 4 bases, J lost 6 bases, and 19 bases lay in between. The CDR3 here is CASSPKSGTHINEQFF. Here the CDR3 DNA reads TGCGCCAGCAGCCCAAAGTCCGGGACTCATATCAATGAGCAGTTCTTC.

V usage is TRBV6-1 and J usage is TRBJ1-1; weak D call: TRBD1 (6 bases). The CDR3 has 14 amino acids. Germline lookup yields CDR1 MNHNS and CDR2 SASEGT. V was clipped by 6 bases and J by 0 bases, with 11 bases between them. The CDR3, as DNA: TGTGCCAGCAGACCGACAGGCATGAACACTGAAGCTTTCTTT. This encodes CASRPTGMNTEAFF.